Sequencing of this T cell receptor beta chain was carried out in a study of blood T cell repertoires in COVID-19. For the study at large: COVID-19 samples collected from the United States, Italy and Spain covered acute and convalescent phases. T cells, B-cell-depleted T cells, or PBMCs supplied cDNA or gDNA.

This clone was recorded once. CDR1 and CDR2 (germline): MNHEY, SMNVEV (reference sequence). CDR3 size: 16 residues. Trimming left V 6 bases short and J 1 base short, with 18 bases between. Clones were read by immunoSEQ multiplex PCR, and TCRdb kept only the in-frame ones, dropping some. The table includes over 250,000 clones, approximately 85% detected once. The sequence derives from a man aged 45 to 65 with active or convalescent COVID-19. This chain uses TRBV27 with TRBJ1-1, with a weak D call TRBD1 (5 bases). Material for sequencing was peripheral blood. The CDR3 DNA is TGTGCCAGCAGGCAGATGGGGGGGATGAGGAACACTGAAGCTTTCTTT. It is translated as CASRQMGGMRNTEAFF.